Listed here are 11 T cell receptor beta chains from one sample, sequenced in a study of blood T cell repertoires in COVID-19. Clones were sequenced by immunoSEQ multiplex PCR, and TCRdb holds only the in-frame ones, with some missing. The sample consists of approximately 110,000 clones, just over 85% of them appearing once. Sequenced material: peripheral blood. All receptors come from a woman aged 50 to 65 with active or convalescent COVID-19.

V is TRBV18 and J is TRBJ2-1, with 13 bases matching TRBD2. This CDR3 spans 17 amino acids. CDR1 and CDR2 from the germline V gene are KGHSH and LQKENI. V shed 3 bases, J shed 10 bases, and the junction held 12 bases outside the gene matches. The CDR3 spells CASSPITSGRAHPEQFF. The CDR3 DNA sequence: TGTGCCAGCTCACCTATTACTAGCGGGAGGGCTCACCCGGAGCAGTTCTTC.

The chain links TRBV12-2 to TRBJ2-7; the table's D gene call, TRBD2, was not cross checked with the DNA. TRBV12-2 is a pseudogene. The length of the CDR3 is 16 residues. CDR3 sequence: CASRLARVLCTYEQYF. The CDR3 region has the DNA TGTGCAAGTCGCTTAGCGAGAGTGCTTTGTACCTACGAGCAGTACTTC.

The DNA for the CDR3 is TGTGCCAGCAGTAACCCTGACAGGCTGTCGGGGGAGCTGTTTTTT. It codes for CASSNPDRLSGELFF. This chain links TRBV28 with TRBJ2-2; D is perhaps TRBD1 (6 bases). Germline V gives CDR1 MDHEN, CDR2 SYDVKM. V was cut by 5 bases and J by 8 bases, with 18 bases left in between. The CDR3 is 15 residues long.

The rearrangement joins TRBV7-2 to TRBJ2-7, with 7 bases lining up with TRBD2. Germline-derived CDR1 and CDR2 are SGHTA and FQGNSA. The CDR3 has 14 amino acids. Trimming removed 5 bases from V and 2 bases from J; junction bases left unmatched: 6. The CDR3 loop is CASSPGLVTYEQYF. The CDR3 nucleotides are TGTGCCAGCAGCCCAGGACTAGTCACCTACGAGCAGTACTTC.

This clone appeared once. V is TRBV27 and J is TRBJ2-7, with D perhaps TRBD2 (6 bases). Germline-derived CDR1 and CDR2 are MNHEY and SMNVEV (reference sequence). The CDR3 is made up of 15 amino acids. V shed 6 bases and J shed 3 bases, with 18 bases lying between them. The CDR3 region is CASSFGGGLDYEQYF. The CDR3 DNA reads as TGTGCCAGCAGCTTCGGGGGTGGGCTAGACTACGAGCAGTACTTC.

This chain joins TRBV7-9 and TRBJ2-7; 8 bases are shared with TRBD2. Germline V lookup: CDR1 SEHNR, CDR2 FQNEAQ (reference sequence). J gave up 7 bases and V 5 bases, and 7 bases lay outside the gene matches. This CDR3 is 13 amino acids long. The CDR3 loop reads CASSHSREGEQYF. Written as DNA, the CDR3 is TGTGCCAGCAGCCACTCTCGGGAGGGGGAGCAGTACTTC.

The V call is TRBV5-1, the J call TRBJ2-5; D might be TRBD2 (5 bases). Trimming took off 7 bases at V and 7 bases at J, with 20 bases between the two ends. Germline V lookup: CDR1 SGHRS, CDR2 YFSETQ. The CDR3 is 14 amino acids. The CDR3: CASGSGIVEPTQYF. The CDR3 DNA reads as TGCGCCAGCGGATCGGGGATTGTAGAACCGACCCAGTACTTC.

The V call is TRBV6-6, the J call TRBJ2-5; TRBD2 agrees at 12 bases. CDR3 length: 16 residues. Germline V lookup: CDR1 MNHNY, CDR2 SVGAGI (reference sequence). V lost 7 bases, J lost 4 bases, and 10 bases stayed unmatched. DNA for the CDR3: TGTGCCAGCACCGGACTAGCGGGACTCCGTCGAGAGACCCAGTACTTC. This codes for CASTGLAGLRRETQYF.

The chain combines TRBV2 with TRBJ2-7; D is perhaps TRBD1 (6 bases). This CDR3 contains 14 residues. Germline CDR1 and CDR2: SNHLY and FYNNEI. V shed 3 bases and J shed 3 bases, with 12 bases lying between them. CDR3 sequence (DNA): TGTGCCAGCAGTGACGGAAGGGGGTACTACGAGCAGTACTTC. It yields the protein CASSDGRGYYEQYF.

The chain has TRBV7-2 and TRBJ2-3; 7 bases fit TRBD1. Trimming cost V 5 bases and J 0 bases; bases outside gene matches: 2. The V gene's germline CDR1 is SGHTA and CDR2 FQGNSA. The CDR3 contains 14 residues. CDR3 amino acids: CASSVQGSTDTQYF. DNA for the CDR3: TGTGCCAGCAGCGTACAGGGGAGCACAGATACGCAGTATTTT.

The CDR3 DNA is TGCGCCAGCAGCCCAGGACAGCCGCACTCTGGAAACACCATATATTTT. As protein: CASSPGQPHSGNTIYF. The J gene is TRBJ1-3, the V gene TRBV5-1; TRBD1 is a possible D gene (6 bases). Trimming stripped 4 bases from V and 0 bases from J, with 14 bases between. Per germline, CDR1 SGHRS and CDR2 YFSETQ. The CDR3 consists of 16 residues. Full variable domain (rest looked up from reference TRBV5-1 and TRBJ1-3): KAGVTQTPRYLIKTRGQQVTLSCSPISGHRSVSWYQQTPGQGLQFLFEYFSETQRNKGNFPGRFSGRQFSNSRSEMNVSTLELGDSALYLCASSPGQPHSGNTIYFGEGSWLTVV.